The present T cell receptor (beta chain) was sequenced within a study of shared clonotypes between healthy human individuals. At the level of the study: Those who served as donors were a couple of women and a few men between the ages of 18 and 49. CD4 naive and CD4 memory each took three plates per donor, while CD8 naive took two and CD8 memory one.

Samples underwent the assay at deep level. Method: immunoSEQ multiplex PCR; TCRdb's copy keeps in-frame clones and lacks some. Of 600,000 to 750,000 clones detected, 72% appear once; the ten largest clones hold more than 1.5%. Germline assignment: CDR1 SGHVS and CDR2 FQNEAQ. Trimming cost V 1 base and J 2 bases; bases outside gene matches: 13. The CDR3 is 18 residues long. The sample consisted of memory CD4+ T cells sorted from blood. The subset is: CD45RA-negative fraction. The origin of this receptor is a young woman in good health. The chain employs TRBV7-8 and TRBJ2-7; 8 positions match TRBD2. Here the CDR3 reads CASSLVTVGSGVTYEQYF. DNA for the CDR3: TGTGCCAGCAGCTTAGTGACAGTAGGTAGCGGGGTTACCTACGAGCAGTACTTC.